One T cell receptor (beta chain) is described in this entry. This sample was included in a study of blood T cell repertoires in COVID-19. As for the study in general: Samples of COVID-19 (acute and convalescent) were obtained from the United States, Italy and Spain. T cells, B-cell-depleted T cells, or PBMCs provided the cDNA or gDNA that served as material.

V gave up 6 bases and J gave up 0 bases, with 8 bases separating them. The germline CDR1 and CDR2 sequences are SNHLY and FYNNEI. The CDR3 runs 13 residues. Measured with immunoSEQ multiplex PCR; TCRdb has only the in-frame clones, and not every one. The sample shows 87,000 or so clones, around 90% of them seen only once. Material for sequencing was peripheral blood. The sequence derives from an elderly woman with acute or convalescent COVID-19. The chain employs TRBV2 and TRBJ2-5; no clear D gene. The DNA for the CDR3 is TGTGCCAGCAGGGTCGACTACCAAGAGACCCAGTACTTC. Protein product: CASRVDYQETQYF.